Listed here are 26 T cell receptor beta chains from one sample, sequenced in a study of blood T cell repertoires in COVID-19. Here immunoSEQ multiplex PCR was the method, and the copy in TCRdb shows in-frame clones only, minus some. The repertoire includes some 80,000 clones, approximately 85% of them detected once, and roughly 11% sits in the top ten. Sample: peripheral blood. The receptors originated from a man aged 60-69 years with COVID-19, enrolled during active disease.

V usage is TRBV27 and J usage is TRBJ2-2, with 8 bases matching TRBD2. CDR3 length equals 17 residues. The J segment lost 3 bases and the V segment lost 2 bases, leaving 8 bases of the junction unmatched. Germline loops: CDR1 MNHEY, CDR2 SMNVEV (reference sequence). CDR3 amino acids: CASSLPHHGGDTGELFF. In nucleotides, the CDR3 is TGTGCCAGCAGTTTACCGCATCACGGGGGGGACACCGGGGAGCTGTTTTTT.

This chain links TRBV5-1 with TRBJ2-7; D possibly corresponds to TRBD1 (6 bases). Trimming left V 2 bases short and J 4 bases short, with 16 bases between. Germline V CDR1 and CDR2: SGHRS, YFSETQ. The CDR3 spans 15 residues. The CDR3 DNA sequence: TGCGCCAGCAGCTTATTACAGGGCCCGGGGTACGAGCAGTACTTC. Residues: CASSLLQGPGYEQYF.

V and J are TRBV4-2 and TRBJ1-2; 7 nucleotides match TRBD1. The CDR3 runs 17 residues. Germline V gives CDR1 LGHNA, CDR2 YNFKEQ. After removal of 0 bases from V and 8 bases from J, the junction contained 15 bases not matched to a gene. CDR3: CASSQEGGLGGPWGYTF. CDR3 DNA: TGTGCCAGCAGCCAAGAAGGGGGCCTGGGTGGGCCCTGGGGCTACACCTTC.

The genes are TRBV28 and TRBJ1-2; TRBD1 aligns across 7 bases. Germline V CDR1 and CDR2: MDHEN, SYDVKM. V lost 3 bases to trimming and J lost 5 bases; unmatched junction nucleotides: 3. The CDR3 length is 13 residues. The CDR3 sequence is CASSFEGAYGYTF. The CDR3 DNA reads as TGTGCCAGCAGTTTTGAGGGGGCGTATGGCTACACCTTC.

V is TRBV2 and J is TRBJ1-2; 9 bases line up with TRBD1. J was trimmed by 8 bases and V by 4 bases; bases with no gene match: 8. The CDR3 has 14 residues. Germline V gives CDR1 SNHLY, CDR2 FYNNEI. The CDR3 bases are TGTGCCAGCAGTGGGGGACAGGGACTCGAGGGCTACACCTTC. Translated: CASSGGQGLEGYTF.

The CDR3 here is CASSNTGAGSNQPQHF. The CDR3, as DNA: TGTGCCAGCAGCAATACAGGGGCGGGGAGCAATCAGCCCCAGCATTTT. This rearrangement joins TRBV5-5 to TRBJ1-5; TRBD1 agrees at 7 bases. The junction had 8 bases not matched to a gene; V was cut back by 4 bases and J by 1 base. The CDR3 is 16 amino acids. The V gene's germline CDR1 is SGHKS and CDR2 YYEKEE (reference sequence). Supplemented by reference TRBV5-5 and TRBJ1-5, the full variable domain reads DAGVTQSPTHLIKTRGQQVTLRCSPISGHKSVSWYQQVLGQGPQFIFQYYEKEERGRGNFPDRFSARQFPNYSSELNVNALLLGDSALYLCASSNTGAGSNQPQHFGDGTRLSIL.

This clone was counted a few times. The rearrangement links TRBV6-2 or TRBV6-3 to TRBJ2-3; D gene unclear. This CDR3 has 15 amino acids. V was pared by 2 bases and J by 0 bases, with 9 bases between. CDR1 and CDR2 (germline): MNHEY, SVGEGT. The CDR3 DNA reads as TGTGCCAGCAGTTACGGAGTTGGGAGCACAGATACGCAGTATTTT. Amino acids: CASSYGVGSTDTQYF.

This clone was observed a single time. The J gene is TRBJ2-1, the V gene TRBV2; weak D call: TRBD2 (6 bases). CDR1 SNHLY and CDR2 FYNNEI come from the germline V gene. Trimming removed 7 bases from V and 7 bases from J, with 23 bases in between. The CDR3 has 16 residues. CDR3 amino acids: CASKRLAAGTTNEQFF. The CDR3 region has the DNA TGTGCCAGCAAGCGATTAGCGGCCGGAACTACAAATGAGCAGTTCTTC.

This sequence joins TRBV7-9 and TRBJ2-7; TRBD1 matches at 7 bases. The V gene end was trimmed by 3 bases and the J gene end by 4 bases; junction bases not matched to a gene: 9. The CDR3 has 15 amino acids. The V gene's germline CDR1 is SEHNR and CDR2 FQNEAQ (reference sequence). The CDR3 reads CASSFTGVGPYEQYF. The CDR3 region has the DNA TGTGCCAGCAGCTTTACAGGGGTAGGACCTTACGAGCAGTACTTC. The whole variable domain, filled in from reference TRBV7-9 and TRBJ2-7, reads DTGVSQNPRHKITKRGQNVTFRCDPISEHNRLYWYRQTLGQGPEFLTYFQNEAQLEKSRLLSDRFSAERPKGSFSTLEIQRTEQGDSAMYLCASSFTGVGPYEQYFGPGTRLTVT.

The chain carries TRBV24-1 and TRBJ2-1, with 10 bases matching TRBD1. The germline gives CDR1 KGHDR, CDR2 SFDVKD. V was clipped by 7 bases and J by 5 bases; unmatched bases: 7. The CDR3 is made up of 15 amino acids. The CDR3 loop reads CATSRQGARDNEQFF. The CDR3 DNA reads TGTGCCACCAGCCGACAGGGGGCAAGAGACAATGAGCAGTTCTTC.

The chain is built from TRBV6-1 and TRBJ1-4; D is uncertain. Germline V lookup: CDR1 MNHNS, CDR2 SASEGT. Trimming stripped 4 bases from V and 5 bases from J, with 17 bases between. The CDR3 length is 16 residues. CDR3 region: CASSGRASIWNEKLFF. As DNA, the CDR3 is TGTGCCAGCAGTGGGAGGGCCTCGATTTGGAATGAAAAACTGTTTTTT.

This chain uses TRBV7-2 with TRBJ1-6; the D is unclear. V lost 5 bases, J lost 7 bases, and 15 bases lay in between. The CDR3 sequence is 15 residues long. Germline CDR1 is SGHTA and CDR2 is FQGNSA. The DNA for the CDR3 is TGTGCCAGCAGCCCGTTTGGTGCGGGAAATTCACCCCTCCACTTT. Protein: CASSPFGAGNSPLHF.

CDR3 nucleotides: TGTGCCAGTACCAAGGAGGGGACAGGGGGGCCAATGAATCAGCCCCAGCATTTT. This codes for CASTKEGTGGPMNQPQHF. The chain carries TRBV19 and TRBJ1-5; 11 bases map to TRBD1. Germline CDR1 and CDR2: LNHDA and SQIVND (reference sequence). CDR3 length equals 18 residues. V was clipped by 7 bases and J by 4 bases; unmatched bases: 15.

The chain is built from TRBV7-9 and TRBJ2-2; D ambiguous. The CDR3 totals 13 residues. V was clipped by 3 bases and J by 5 bases, with 7 bases between them. The V gene's germline CDR1 is SEHNR and CDR2 FQNEAQ (reference sequence). As DNA, the CDR3 is TGTGCCAGCAGCTTCCTAACTACCGGGGAGCTGTTTTTT. Amino acid sequence: CASSFLTTGELFF. Looking up the rest from reference TRBV7-9 and TRBJ2-2 gives the full variable domain: DTGVSQNPRHKITKRGQNVTFRCDPISEHNRLYWYRQTLGQGPEFLTYFQNEAQLEKSRLLSDRFSAERPKGSFSTLEIQRTEQGDSAMYLCASSFLTTGELFFGEGSRLTVL.

The CDR3: CASSPDGRNSGNTIYF. The CDR3 bases are TGCGCCAGCAGCCCGGACGGGAGGAACTCTGGAAACACCATATATTTT. This chain joins TRBV5-1 and TRBJ1-3; D remains unclear. Germline-derived CDR1 and CDR2 are SGHRS and YFSETQ. Trimming removed 4 bases at V and 0 bases at J, with 14 bases between. This CDR3 has 16 amino acids.

This chain uses TRBV12-3 or TRBV12-4 with TRBJ1-1; D is possibly TRBD1 (6 bases). The V end was cut by 3 bases, the J end by 8 bases, with 13 bases between. The CDR3 runs 13 residues. In DNA, the CDR3 is TGTGCCAGCAGTTTTTCGACCGGACAGGAAGCTTTCTTT. Its translation is CASSFSTGQEAFF.

V is TRBV7-3 and J is TRBJ2-1, with 9 bases identical to TRBD1. V trimming: 5 bases; J trimming: 6 bases; junction bases outside the gene matches: 8. The CDR3 length is 15 residues. Germline V lookup: CDR1 SGHTA, CDR2 FQGTGA. CDR3 amino acids: CASSPSGQGFNEQFF. CDR3 bases: TGTGCCAGCAGCCCCTCGGGACAGGGCTTCAATGAGCAGTTCTTC.

The V call is TRBV6-1, the J call TRBJ1-1, with D possibly TRBD1 on 5 matching bases. Per germline, CDR1 MNHNS and CDR2 SASEGT. The V gene lost 1 base and the J gene lost 3 bases, with 12 bases spanning the gap. CDR3 size: 15 residues. This chain's CDR3 is CASSEGGGADTEAFF. CDR3 in DNA: TGTGCCAGCAGTGAAGGAGGAGGGGCGGACACTGAAGCTTTCTTT.

The CDR3 reads CSVDTPGLAGVNEQFF. The DNA of the CDR3 is TGCAGCGTTGATACTCCGGGACTAGCGGGAGTGAATGAGCAGTTCTTC. The chain has TRBV29-1 and TRBJ2-1, with 14 bases that match TRBD2. This CDR3 spans 16 amino acids. The germline V gene encodes CDR1 SQVTM and CDR2 ANQGSEA. V trimming: 3 bases; J trimming: 7 bases; junction bases outside the gene matches: 8.

This clone is medium-sized (0.01 to 0.1%) in the sample. The chain uses TRBV7-9 and TRBJ1-2; 9 bases match TRBD1. From germline, CDR1 is SEHNR and CDR2 FQNEAQ (reference sequence). The junction had 5 bases not matched to a gene; V was cut back by 3 bases and J by 6 bases. This CDR3 contains 14 residues. CDR3 region: CASSFVGTGNGYTF. The CDR3 region has the DNA TGTGCCAGCAGCTTCGTCGGGACAGGGAATGGCTACACCTTC. Full variable domain (missing parts from reference TRBV7-9 and TRBJ1-2): DTGVSQNPRHKITKRGQNVTFRCDPISEHNRLYWYRQTLGQGPEFLTYFQNEAQLEKSRLLSDRFSAERPKGSFSTLEIQRTEQGDSAMYLCASSFVGTGNGYTFGSGTRLTVV.

The gene calls are TRBV9 and TRBJ1-6, with a weak D call TRBD1 (6 bases). In germline, CDR1 is SGDLS, CDR2 YYNGEE. The CDR3 has 15 amino acids. V shed 3 bases and J shed 5 bases, with 12 bases lying between them. The CDR3 is CASSASDRNNSPLHF. In nucleotides, the CDR3 is TGTGCCAGCAGCGCCTCCGACAGGAATAATTCACCCCTCCACTTT. The variable domain in full, completed from reference TRBV9 and TRBJ1-6, reads DSGVTQTPKHLITATGQRVTLRCSPRSGDLSVYWYQQSLDQGLQFLIQYYNGEERAKGNILERFSAQQFPDLHSELNLSSLELGDSALYFCASSASDRNNSPLHFGNGTRLTVT.

V gene TRBV2 combines with J gene TRBJ1-6, with D perhaps matching TRBD1 (6 bases). Germline loops: CDR1 SNHLY, CDR2 FYNNEI. The CDR3 is made up of 16 amino acids. The V end was cut by 6 bases, the J end by 0 bases, with 12 bases between. CDR3 coding DNA: TGTGCCAGCAGAAGGGGGGGGCGCTCCTATAATTCACCCCTCCACTTT. Translated, it gives CASRRGGRSYNSPLHF.

The genes are TRBV10-1 and TRBJ2-7; D is possibly TRBD1 (5 bases). Trimming took off 5 bases at V and 2 bases at J, with 13 bases between the two ends. The V gene's germline CDR1 is WNHNN and CDR2 SYGVQD (reference sequence). The CDR3 loop spans 14 amino acids. The chain's CDR3 is CASSRPGATYEQYF. CDR3 nucleotides: TGCGCCAGCAGTCGTCCTGGGGCGACCTACGAGCAGTACTTC.

The chain combines TRBV28 with TRBJ1-5, with 7 nucleotides matching TRBD1. V lost 5 bases and J lost 3; bases outside the gene matches: 7. The CDR3 is 15 residues long. Germline-derived CDR1 and CDR2 are MDHEN and SYDVKM. In DNA form, the CDR3 reads TGTGCCAGCAGTAGACAGGGTTTTAACAATCAGCCCCAGCATTTT. Amino acid sequence: CASSRQGFNNQPQHF. The entire variable domain, with the rest obtained from reference TRBV28 and TRBJ1-5, is as follows: DVKVTQSSRYLVKRTGEKVFLECVQDMDHENMFWYRQDPGLGLRLIYFSYDVKMKEKGDIPEGYSVSREKKERFSLILESASTNQTSMYLCASSRQGFNNQPQHFGDGTRLSIL.

The chain employs TRBV6-2 or TRBV6-3 and TRBJ1-1; D not resolved. This CDR3 region has 13 residues. The ends were cut back, 0 bases at V and 6 bases at J, with 8 bases in the middle. CDR1 is MNHEY and CDR2 is SVGEGT in the germline V gene. CDR3 in DNA: TGTGCCAGCAGTTACTCGTCTACCCCTGAAGCTTTCTTT. This sequence encodes CASSYSSTPEAFF.

The rearrangement uses TRBV28 and TRBJ1-5; 9 bases map to TRBD1. Germline CDR1 MDHEN, CDR2 SYDVKM. CDR3 size: 15 residues. V was clipped by 4 bases and J by 6 bases; unmatched bases: 7. The CDR3 DNA is TGTGCCAGCAGTTCTCACGGACAGGGGAGTCAGCCCCAGCATTTT. It codes for CASSSHGQGSQPQHF.